Shown below are 11 T cell receptor beta chains from a single sample sequenced in a study of cytomegalovirus exposure and HLA in healthy donors. Vbeta (60) and Jbeta (13) primers were used in the PCR. TCRdb keeps only in-frame clones here, not all; method: immunoSEQ multiplex PCR. Of 100,000 or so clones in the sample, roughly four fifths are singletons; the top ten hold about a tenth. Specimen: PBMCs. The receptors were gathered from a human donor in good health.

The genes are TRBV4-2 and TRBJ2-5; 13 bases line up with TRBD2. With the DNA end fitting TRBJ2-7 better, the J assignment may be wrong. The germline V gene has CDR1 LGHNA and CDR2 YNFKEQ. The CDR3 sequence is 18 residues long. The CDR3 DNA sequence: TGTGCCAGCAGCCAAGGAACTAGCGGGAGGGACCCCTCCTACGAGCAGTACTTC. Translated: CASSQGTSGRDPSYEQYF.

The chain couples TRBV19 to TRBJ1-4; a possible D gene is TRBD1 (5 bases). The CDR3 has 17 residues. V lost 3 bases and J 8 bases, leaving 22 bases between the germline ends. Germline V gene sequence: CDR1 LNHDA, CDR2 SQIVND (reference sequence). The CDR3 DNA is TGTGCCAGTAGTATCCGGGAAGACAGCCTAGCGGACGAAAAACTGTTTTTT. It encodes CASSIREDSLADEKLFF.

This clone was observed a few times. This sequence joins TRBV2 and TRBJ2-1, with D possibly matching TRBD1 (6 bases). Germline CDR1 and CDR2: SNHLY and FYNNEI. The CDR3 consists of 15 residues. V lost 5 bases and J 9 bases, leaving 20 bases between the germline ends. The CDR3 is CASSTGQFNLGEQFF. The CDR3 nucleotides read TGTGCCAGCAGTACAGGACAGTTTAATCTAGGTGAGCAGTTCTTC.

The rearrangement joins TRBV29-1 to TRBJ2-7, with 11 bases lining up with TRBD1. Germline-derived CDR1 and CDR2 are SQVTM and ANQGSEA. With 0 bases clipped from V and 3 bases from J, the junction kept 1 base outside the gene matches. The CDR3 consists of 14 residues. The CDR3 DNA reads as TGCAGCGTTGAAGACGGGACAGGGGGCTACGAGCAGTACTTC. Translation gives CSVEDGTGGYEQYF.

CDR3 loop: CASSSDSSQPQHF. The CDR3 DNA sequence: TGTGCCAGCAGTTCGGACAGTAGTCAGCCCCAGCATTTT. The chain links TRBV6-4 to TRBJ1-5; possible D gene TRBD1, 6 bases. This CDR3 region has 13 residues. V lost 5 bases and J lost 6, with 11 bases in between. Germline assignment: CDR1 MRHNA and CDR2 SNTAGT.

The J gene is TRBJ2-1, the V gene TRBV15; TRBD2 aligns across 9 bases. There are 19 residues in the CDR3. The V gene's germline CDR1 is LNHNV and CDR2 YYDKDF (reference sequence). V gave up 1 base and J gave up 3 bases; unmatched junction bases: 13. CDR3 in DNA: TGTGCCACCAGCAGAGGCTTAGGCGGGGGGGCCAGGCTCTACAATGAGCAGTTCTTC. Its translation: CATSRGLGGGARLYNEQFF.

The chain is built from TRBV7-6 and TRBJ1-5; the match to TRBD1 covers 12 bases. V shed 5 bases, J shed 0 bases, and the junction held 5 bases outside the gene matches. Looked up from germline, CDR1 is SGHVS and CDR2 is FNYEAQ. The CDR3 has 17 residues. The CDR3 nucleotides read TGTGCCAGCAGCCTGGGGACAGGGGGCGTTAGCAATCAGCCCCAGCATTTT. Translating gives CASSLGTGGVSNQPQHF.

This clone was picked up a small number of times. The DNA of the CDR3 is TGCGCCAGCCGACAGCACACTGAAGCTTTCTTT. Its protein product is CASRQHTEAFF. The chain has TRBV5-1 and TRBJ1-1, with a weak D call TRBD1 (5 bases). The V gene's germline CDR1 is SGHRS and CDR2 YFSETQ. CDR3 length: 11 amino acids. Trimming removed 7 bases at V and 3 bases at J, with 7 bases between.

The J gene is TRBJ1-1, the V gene TRBV5-6; no reliable D call. Germline CDR1 SGHDT, CDR2 YYEEEE. This CDR3 is 12 amino acids long. The V gene lost 4 bases and the J gene lost 12 bases, with 16 bases spanning the gap. Here the CDR3 reads CASSPGATGSFF. The DNA for the CDR3 is TGTGCCAGCAGCCCTGGAGCTACGGGTTCTTTCTTT.

The genes are TRBV28 and TRBJ2-2, with TRBD2 matching over 7 bases. Trimming removed 4 bases from V and 1 base from J; junction bases left unmatched: 9. This CDR3 has 17 amino acids. Germline CDR1 is MDHEN and CDR2 is SYDVKM. Here the CDR3 DNA reads TGTGCCAGCAGTTCACTCCGGGACTACCTGAACACCGGGGAGCTGTTTTTT. This translates into CASSSLRDYLNTGELFF. Variable domain in full (rest from reference TRBV28 and TRBJ2-2): DVKVTQSSRYLVKRTGEKVFLECVQDMDHENMFWYRQDPGLGLRLIYFSYDVKMKEKGDIPEGYSVSREKKERFSLILESASTNQTSMYLCASSSLRDYLNTGELFFGEGSRLTVL.

The chain couples TRBV11-1 to TRBJ2-1, with 7 bases aligning to TRBD1. CDR1 SGHAT and CDR2 FQDESV come from the germline V gene (reference sequence). V lost 5 bases, J lost 8 bases, and 9 bases stayed unmatched. The CDR3 is made up of 14 amino acids. The DNA for the CDR3 is TGTGCCAGCAGCGCCGACAGGGTACGGGATGAGCAGTTCTTC. It specifies CASSADRVRDEQFF.